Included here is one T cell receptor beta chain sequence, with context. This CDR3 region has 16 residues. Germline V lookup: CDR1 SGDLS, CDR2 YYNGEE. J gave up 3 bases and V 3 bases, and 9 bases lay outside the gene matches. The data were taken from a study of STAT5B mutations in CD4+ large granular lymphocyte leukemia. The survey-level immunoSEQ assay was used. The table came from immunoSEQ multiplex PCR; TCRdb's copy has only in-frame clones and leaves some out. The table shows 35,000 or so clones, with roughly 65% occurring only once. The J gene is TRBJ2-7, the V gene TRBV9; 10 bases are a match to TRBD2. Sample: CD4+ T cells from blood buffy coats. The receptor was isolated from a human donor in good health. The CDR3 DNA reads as TGTGCCAGCAGCGCCCTTAGCGGGGGGTCGGGCTACGAGCAGTACTTC. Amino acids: CASSALSGGSGYEQYF.